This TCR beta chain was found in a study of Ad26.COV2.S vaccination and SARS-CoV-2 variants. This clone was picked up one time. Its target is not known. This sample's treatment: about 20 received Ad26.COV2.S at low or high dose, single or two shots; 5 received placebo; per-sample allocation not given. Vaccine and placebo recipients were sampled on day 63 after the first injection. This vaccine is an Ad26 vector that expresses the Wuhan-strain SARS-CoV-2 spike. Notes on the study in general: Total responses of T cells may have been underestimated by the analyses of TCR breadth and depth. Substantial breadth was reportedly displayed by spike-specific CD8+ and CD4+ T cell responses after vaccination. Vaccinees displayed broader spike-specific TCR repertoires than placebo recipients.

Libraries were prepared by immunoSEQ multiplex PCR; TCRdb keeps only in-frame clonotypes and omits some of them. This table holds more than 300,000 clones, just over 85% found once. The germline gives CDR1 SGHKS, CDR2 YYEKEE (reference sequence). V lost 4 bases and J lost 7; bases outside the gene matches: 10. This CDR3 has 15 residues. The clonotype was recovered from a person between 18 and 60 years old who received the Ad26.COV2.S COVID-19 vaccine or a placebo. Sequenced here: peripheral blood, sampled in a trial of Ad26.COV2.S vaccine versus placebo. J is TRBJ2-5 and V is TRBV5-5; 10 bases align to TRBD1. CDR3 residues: CASSPGTGVLGTQYF. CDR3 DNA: TGTGCCAGCAGCCCCGGGACAGGGGTTCTTGGGACCCAGTACTTC.